Included here is one T cell receptor beta chain sequence, with context. This sample stems from a study of cytomegalovirus exposure and HLA in healthy donors. Trimming took 1 base from V and 7 from J; bases not matched to a gene: 4. There are 15 residues in the CDR3. Germline V gene sequence: CDR1 SEHNR, CDR2 FQNEAQ (reference sequence). Generated by immunoSEQ multiplex PCR, the TCRdb table keeps only in-frame clones and is missing some. The table includes approximately 99,000 clones, 70% to 90% detected once. The receptor was isolated from a woman aged 18 to 35 in good health and CMV-seronegative. This chain links TRBV7-9 with TRBJ1-6; TRBD1 matches 7 bases. Sequencing input: PBMCs. The CDR3 sequence is CASSLEEGANSPLHF. The CDR3 DNA sequence: TGTGCCAGCAGCTTAGAGGAGGGGGCCAATTCACCCCTCCACTTT.